This T cell receptor (beta chain) was obtained from a study of blood T cell repertoires in COVID-19. The overall study: Researchers got acute and convalescent COVID-19 samples from the United States, Italy and Spain. T cells, B-cell-depleted T cells, or PBMCs provided the cDNA or gDNA that served as material.

The CDR3 spans 14 residues. Germline-derived CDR1 and CDR2 are KGHSH and LQKENI. Trimming cost V 6 bases and J 9 bases; bases outside gene matches: 10. How the authors handled the data: Estimation of nucleated cell counts relied on the amplification of reference gene primers. Generated by immunoSEQ multiplex PCR, the TCRdb table keeps only in-frame clones and is missing some. V and J calls and clone size come straight from that table; D and trimming were deduced from the DNA. The sample holds some 160,000 clones, about 80% seen once. The sequence came from a man in his 70s with active or convalescent COVID-19. Sequenced: peripheral blood. The chain employs TRBV18 and TRBJ2-2, with 7 bases aligning to TRBD1. The CDR3 sequence: CASSQGGPPRELFF. CDR3 in DNA: TGTGCCAGCTCGCAAGGGGGCCCGCCCCGGGAGCTGTTTTTT.